The sequence of this T cell receptor beta chain was determined in a study of cytomegalovirus exposure and HLA in healthy donors. Study-level findings and limits: Prediction of most subjects' HLA-A and HLA-B alleles by TCR beta sequences was reportedly accurate. Analyzed later, most CMV-associated TCR beta chains appeared HLA-restricted.

The CDR3 covers 13 residues. The germline gives CDR1 MDHEN, CDR2 SYDVKM. V lost 5 bases and J 8 bases, leaving 15 bases between the germline ends. PCR amplification relied on 60 Vbeta primers (plus 13 Jbeta primers). Sequenced by immunoSEQ multiplex PCR; TCRdb stores in-frame clones only, minus some. This repertoire includes tens of thousands of clones. Worth noting for this clone: Antigen unknown.

Material for sequencing was PBMCs. The origin of this receptor is a human donor in good health. The chain has TRBV28 and TRBJ1-2; TRBD1 is a possible D gene (6 bases). CDR3 nucleotides: TGTGCCAGCAGTGATGGGGGGGCGCGGGGCTACACCTTC. As protein: CASSDGGARGYTF.